What follows describes a single T cell receptor (beta chain). Its target is not known. The source of the sample is a study of T cell repertoires in ileal Crohn's disease. Study-level information: All patients had surgery for stricturing (approximately 60%) or penetrating (about 40%) disease. About half of patients got postoperative therapy: 11 thiopurines, approximately 17 anti-TNF. Study-level findings and limits: High-frequency clones were more common in sorted CD8 than CD4 cells. Compared with non-smokers, active smokers at surgery showed more clonal expansions.

Using immunoSEQ multiplex PCR, the repertoire was profiled, and TCRdb retains in-frame clones only, with some absent. The sample records tens of thousands of clones, about three quarters being singletons. Trimming took 5 bases from V and 3 from J, leaving 12 bases between them. This CDR3 is built from 14 residues. The germline V gene has CDR1 SGHTA and CDR2 FQGTGA. The chain couples TRBV7-3 to TRBJ2-3, with D tentatively TRBD2 (6 bases). The TCR originated in an adult with Crohn's disease. The sample taken for sequencing was ileal tissue. The DNA for the CDR3 is TGTGCCAGCAGCCACGCGGGGAAGACAGATACGCAGTATTTT. This sequence encodes CASSHAGKTDTQYF.